This TCR beta chain was sequenced during a study of blood T cell repertoires in COVID-19. As originally analysed: From reference gene primer amplification, estimates of nucleated cell counts were derived. Profiled with immunoSEQ multiplex PCR; TCRdb holds only in-frame clones, not every one. The DNA gave D and trimming, while V, J and clone size come from that table. The sample includes 390,000 or so clones, roughly 85% of them seen just once. Germline lookup yields CDR1 SGDLS and CDR2 YYNGEE. The V end lost 0 bases, the J end lost 1 base, and 10 bases lay between the germline ends. The length of the CDR3 is 15 residues. This clone was counted between two and nine times.

Sequencing was done on a sample of peripheral blood. The chain uses TRBV9 and TRBJ1-1; the D gene is possibly TRBD1 (5 bases). This receptor was taken from a woman aged 25 to 39 with active or convalescent COVID-19. The CDR3 region is CASSVEGITNTEAFF. The DNA of the CDR3 is TGTGCCAGCAGCGTAGAGGGGATTACGAACACTGAAGCTTTCTTT.